This TCR beta chain derives from a study of CD8 T cells in ankylosing spondylitis. Study-wide points: Prior work had noted some motif variants in reactive arthritis blood and synovial fluid. Enrichment of disease-linked clones was reportedly significant in matched ankylosing spondylitis synovial fluid.

Preparation of TCR beta libraries was done by quantitative 5'-RACE with molecular barcodes. TCRdb fed the 5' RACE reads into MiXCR, producing one record per CDR3 protein. Among tens of thousands of distinct CDR3 sequences, around a sixth were seen once, and the ten largest hold 25% to 30%. This clonotype has more than one count but fewer than ten. The antigen is not known. The CDR3 covers 13 residues. V shed 3 bases and J shed 3 bases, with 9 bases lying between them. Germline loops: CDR1 SGHVS, CDR2 FQNEAQ. Material: blood. This rearrangement joins TRBV7-8 to TRBJ2-7; D is perhaps TRBD2 (6 bases). The clonotype was recovered from a male donor with ankylosing spondylitis or in good health (not recorded which). The CDR3 reads CASSLLAFYEQYV. Here the CDR3 DNA reads TGTGCCAGCAGCTTGCTAGCGTTCTACGAGCAGTACGTC.